This TCR beta chain was identified in a study of glioma-infiltrating T cells. Using RNA template, CDR3s of TCR alpha and beta were amplified with iRepertoire arm-PCR. TCRdb called the multiplex PCR reads again in MiXCR, with one record for every CDR3 protein. This sample has around 6,200 distinct CDR3 sequences, with about 28% found just once. Study outcomes and limitations: CDR3 overlap between tissue and blood was very small.

For this clonotype: Its cognate antigen is unknown.

The germline CDR1 and CDR2 sequences are SGHTA and FQGNSA. V dropped 5 bases and J dropped 1; count of bases not matched to a gene: 2. The CDR3 sequence is 16 residues long. The chain links TRBV7-2 to TRBJ2-3; 14 bases match TRBD2. The origin of this receptor is a human donor with low-grade glioma or glioblastoma, undergoing nonglioma brain surgery, or in good health (not recorded which). The sample comprised glioma tissue, nonneoplastic brain tissue, or PBMCs (not recorded which). The CDR3 region has the DNA TGTGCCAGCAGCCGACTAGCGGGAGGGGGCACAGATACGCAGTATTTT. Translation: CASSRLAGGGTDTQYF.